This TCR beta chain was sequenced for a study of T cell changes during pregnancy in multiple sclerosis. Germline CDR1 reads SGDLS; CDR2 reads YYNGEE. Trimming removed 4 bases from V and 0 bases from J, with 14 bases in between. The CDR3 is 16 amino acids. TCRdb's copy holds only in-frame clones and misses some; the assay was immunoSEQ multiplex PCR. The table has about 46,000 clones, 80% to 95% seen once. The sequencing here drew on CD8+ T cells from peripheral blood mononuclear cells, taken after pregnancy. V is TRBV9 and J is TRBJ2-1, with a possible D match to TRBD2 (6 bases). This TCR was recovered from a female donor with multiple sclerosis, enrolled in a pregnancy study. CDR3: CASSLKAGSSYNEQFF. DNA of the CDR3: TGTGCCAGCAGCCTAAAGGCGGGAAGCTCCTACAATGAGCAGTTCTTC.